This T cell receptor beta chain is drawn from a study of cytomegalovirus exposure and HLA in healthy donors. PCR was performed using 60 Vbeta and 13 Jbeta primers. The method was immunoSEQ multiplex PCR; TCRdb's version includes in-frame clones alone and lacks a portion of them. Among roughly 82,000 clones listed, 60% to 80% were seen once. The CDR3 consists of 13 residues. The V and J ends lost 3 bases and 3 bases respectively, with 8 bases between them. Germline V gene sequence: CDR1 SEHNR, CDR2 FQNEAQ (reference sequence). The chain recombines TRBV7-9 with TRBJ1-1, with TRBD1 as a possible D gene (5 bases). The origin of this receptor is a woman aged 45-59 years in good health and CMV-seropositive. Sequencing input: PBMCs. The chain's CDR3 is CASSLTDYTEAFF. The CDR3 nucleotides read TGTGCCAGCAGCTTGACAGACTACACTGAAGCTTTCTTT.